A single sample is the source of the 17 T cell receptor beta chains below, sequenced in a study of shared clonotypes between healthy human individuals. Assay used: immunoSEQ multiplex PCR; TCRdb lists only in-frame clones, some missing. The table lists 2 million to 2.5 million clones, 85% to 95% of them singletons. Input material: naive CD4+ T cells sorted from blood. As for subset: CD45RA+ positively selected. These receptors were obtained from a man between 18 and 35 years old in good health.

V and J are TRBV6-5 and TRBJ2-7; TRBD1 aligns across 9 bases. Germline V CDR1 and CDR2: MNHEY, SVGAGI. The CDR3 has 14 residues. V was clipped by 4 bases and J by 2 bases; unmatched bases: 3. The chain's CDR3 is CASSFGTGPYEQYF. As DNA, the CDR3 is TGTGCCAGCAGTTTTGGGACAGGGCCCTACGAGCAGTACTTC.

The chain couples TRBV28 to TRBJ1-2; 8 bases are shared with TRBD1. Per the germline V gene, CDR1 is MDHEN and CDR2 is SYDVKM. With 3 bases clipped from V and 8 bases from J, the junction kept 11 bases outside the gene matches. The CDR3 is 15 amino acids. Here the CDR3 reads CASSLSGGDGFGYTF. In nucleotides, the CDR3 is TGTGCCAGCAGTTTGTCAGGGGGCGACGGTTTCGGCTACACCTTC.

The genes are TRBV10-3 and TRBJ2-5; TRBD2 matches 10 bases. The CDR3 is 16 residues long. V lost 6 bases, J lost 4 bases, and 11 bases stayed unmatched. Germline CDR1 reads ENHRY; CDR2 reads SYGVKD. The CDR3 nucleotides read TGTGCCATCAGGAAAAGCGGGGGGGCCGTAGCAGAGACCCAGTACTTC. Its translation is CAIRKSGGAVAETQYF.

This clone was observed a handful of times. The chain is built from TRBV27 and TRBJ1-6; D unclear. The germline CDR1 and CDR2 sequences are MNHEY and SMNVEV (reference sequence). V lost 4 bases to trimming and J lost 0 bases, with 10 bases between them. The CDR3 runs to 16 residues. The CDR3 DNA reads as TGTGCCAGCAGTTCCCCGACAAGCTCCTATAATTCACCCCTCCACTTT. Protein sequence: CASSSPTSSYNSPLHF.

Concerning this clone: At the DNA level, this CDR3 is encoded by other sequences in the same sample as well. This chain uses TRBV6-5 with TRBJ2-7; a weak D match, TRBD2 (5 bases). The CDR3 loop spans 13 amino acids. The V end was cut by 5 bases, the J end by 3 bases, with 11 bases between. Germline V gene lookup returns CDR1 MNHEY and CDR2 SVGAGI. CDR3 sequence reads: CASSRAGGYEQYF. CDR3 DNA sequence: TGTGCCAGCAGTCGGGCAGGAGGCTACGAGCAGTACTTC.

The chain employs TRBV2 and TRBJ1-1; D may be TRBD1 (6 bases). The ends were cut back, 11 bases at V and 6 bases at J, with 16 bases in the middle. CDR1 and CDR2 (germline): SNHLY, FYNNEI. This CDR3 is 12 amino acids long. This CDR3 reads CAGANWGPEAFF. CDR3 nucleotide sequence: TGTGCCGGAGCCAACTGGGGGCCTGAAGCTTTCTTT.

The rearrangement links TRBV21-1 to TRBJ2-1; TRBD2, the table's D call, was not compared with the DNA. TRBV21-1 is a listed pseudogene. The CDR3 extends over 13 amino acids. The CDR3 spells CASSWDSYNEQFF. The CDR3 DNA reads TGTGCCAGCAGTTGGGACTCATACAATGAGCAGTTCTTC.

The rearrangement joins TRBV6-6 to TRBJ2-2, with 7 bases lining up with TRBD1. Germline loops: CDR1 MNHNY, CDR2 SVGAGI (reference sequence). V was pared by 5 bases and J by 6 bases, with 12 bases of the junction left unmatched. The length of the CDR3 is 16 residues. The CDR3 nucleotides are TGTGCCAGCAGTCAATTGACAGGGACGGTCGCCGGGGAGCTGTTTTTT. Translating gives CASSQLTGTVAGELFF.

The genes are TRBV18 and TRBJ1-1; 7 positions agree with TRBD1. The CDR3 loop spans 15 amino acids. Trimming at V came to 4 bases and at J to 1 base, leaving 6 bases not matched to a gene. Germline V gene data show CDR1 as KGHSH and CDR2 as LQKENI. The CDR3 region is CASSQSGQKNTEAFF. The DNA for the CDR3 is TGTGCCAGCTCACAGTCGGGACAGAAGAACACTGAAGCTTTCTTT.

DNA of the CDR3: TGTGCCACCAGCAGGACCGGGACAGGGGATTCACCCCTCCACTTT. Amino acids: CATSRTGTGDSPLHF. The rearrangement links TRBV15 to TRBJ1-6; 10 bases match TRBD1. Trimming cost V 3 bases and J 8 bases; bases outside gene matches: 4. Germline V gene sequence: CDR1 LNHNV, CDR2 YYDKDF (reference sequence). The CDR3 covers 15 residues. Full variable domain (outside the CDR3, taken from reference TRBV15 and TRBJ1-6): DAMVIQNPRYQVTQFGKPVTLSCSQTLNHNVMYWYQQKSSQAPKLLFHYYDKDFNNEADTPDNFQSRRPNTSFCFLDIRSPGLGDTAMYLCATSRTGTGDSPLHFGNGTRLTVT.

This chain links TRBV4-2 with TRBJ2-2; 10 nucleotides align to TRBD2. V was pared by 2 bases and J by 0 bases, with 3 bases of the junction left unmatched. The CDR3 is made up of 17 amino acids. Germline V CDR1 and CDR2: LGHNA, YNFKEQ. The CDR3 protein is CASSQPSGSANTGELFF. The CDR3 nucleotides are TGTGCCAGCAGCCAACCTAGCGGGAGTGCGAACACCGGGGAGCTGTTTTTT.

V is TRBV7-9 and J is TRBJ2-1; 7 bases are shared with TRBD2. The V gene end was trimmed by 5 bases and the J gene end by 5 bases; junction bases not matched to a gene: 6. CDR3 length: 14 residues. Germline V lookup: CDR1 SEHNR, CDR2 FQNEAQ (reference sequence). CDR3: CASSPSLADNEQFF. In DNA, the CDR3 is TGTGCCAGCAGCCCATCCCTAGCGGACAATGAGCAGTTCTTC.

This rearrangement joins TRBV6-1 to TRBJ2-7, with 7 bases fitting TRBD2. Losses at the gene ends were 6 bases for V and 5 bases for J; bases not matched to a gene: 4. CDR3 size: 12 residues. Germline assignment: CDR1 MNHNS and CDR2 SASEGT. The CDR3 DNA reads TGTGCCAGCAGGCGGGAGCTGAACGAGCAGTACTTC. This gives the protein CASRRELNEQYF.

A single count supports this clone. The chain links TRBV7-9 to TRBJ2-5; maybe TRBD1 (6 bases). There are 18 residues in the CDR3. CDR1 is SEHNR, CDR2 FQNEAQ, per germline (reference sequence). V was pared by 5 bases and J by 1 base, with 23 bases between. For the CDR3, the DNA is TGTGCCAGCAGCCCGAATGCGAAATTGCAGGGGTCCCAAGAGACCCAGTACTTC. This codes for CASSPNAKLQGSQETQYF.

This chain uses TRBV14 with TRBJ2-6; tentatively, D is TRBD2 (5 bases). CDR3 length: 15 amino acids. Trimming left V 1 base short and J 4 bases short, with 8 bases between. The germline CDR1 and CDR2 sequences are SGHDN and FVKESK. DNA of the CDR3: TGTGCCAGCAGCCAAGTTGGGAGAGGGGCCAACGTCCTGACTTTC. As protein: CASSQVGRGANVLTF.

Only one count was recorded for this clone. This chain uses TRBV10-2 with TRBJ2-5; 9 bases are a match to TRBD1. This CDR3 has 15 residues. In germline, CDR1 is WSHSY, CDR2 SAAADI. V lost 4 bases, J lost 1 base, and 4 bases stayed unmatched. The CDR3 DNA is TGCGCCAGCAGTGTGGTGACAGGGGGCCAAGAGACCCAGTACTTC. Translating it yields CASSVVTGGQETQYF.

The rearrangement uses TRBV4-1 and TRBJ2-7; unclear D gene. Trimming pared 0 bases from V and 4 bases from J, leaving 19 bases between. Per the germline V gene, CDR1 is MGHRA and CDR2 is YSYEKL. The CDR3 contains 17 residues. DNA of the CDR3: TGCGCCAGCAGCCAAGACCCCTACCAAGTTAAGAGGTACGAGCAGTACTTC. As protein: CASSQDPYQVKRYEQYF.